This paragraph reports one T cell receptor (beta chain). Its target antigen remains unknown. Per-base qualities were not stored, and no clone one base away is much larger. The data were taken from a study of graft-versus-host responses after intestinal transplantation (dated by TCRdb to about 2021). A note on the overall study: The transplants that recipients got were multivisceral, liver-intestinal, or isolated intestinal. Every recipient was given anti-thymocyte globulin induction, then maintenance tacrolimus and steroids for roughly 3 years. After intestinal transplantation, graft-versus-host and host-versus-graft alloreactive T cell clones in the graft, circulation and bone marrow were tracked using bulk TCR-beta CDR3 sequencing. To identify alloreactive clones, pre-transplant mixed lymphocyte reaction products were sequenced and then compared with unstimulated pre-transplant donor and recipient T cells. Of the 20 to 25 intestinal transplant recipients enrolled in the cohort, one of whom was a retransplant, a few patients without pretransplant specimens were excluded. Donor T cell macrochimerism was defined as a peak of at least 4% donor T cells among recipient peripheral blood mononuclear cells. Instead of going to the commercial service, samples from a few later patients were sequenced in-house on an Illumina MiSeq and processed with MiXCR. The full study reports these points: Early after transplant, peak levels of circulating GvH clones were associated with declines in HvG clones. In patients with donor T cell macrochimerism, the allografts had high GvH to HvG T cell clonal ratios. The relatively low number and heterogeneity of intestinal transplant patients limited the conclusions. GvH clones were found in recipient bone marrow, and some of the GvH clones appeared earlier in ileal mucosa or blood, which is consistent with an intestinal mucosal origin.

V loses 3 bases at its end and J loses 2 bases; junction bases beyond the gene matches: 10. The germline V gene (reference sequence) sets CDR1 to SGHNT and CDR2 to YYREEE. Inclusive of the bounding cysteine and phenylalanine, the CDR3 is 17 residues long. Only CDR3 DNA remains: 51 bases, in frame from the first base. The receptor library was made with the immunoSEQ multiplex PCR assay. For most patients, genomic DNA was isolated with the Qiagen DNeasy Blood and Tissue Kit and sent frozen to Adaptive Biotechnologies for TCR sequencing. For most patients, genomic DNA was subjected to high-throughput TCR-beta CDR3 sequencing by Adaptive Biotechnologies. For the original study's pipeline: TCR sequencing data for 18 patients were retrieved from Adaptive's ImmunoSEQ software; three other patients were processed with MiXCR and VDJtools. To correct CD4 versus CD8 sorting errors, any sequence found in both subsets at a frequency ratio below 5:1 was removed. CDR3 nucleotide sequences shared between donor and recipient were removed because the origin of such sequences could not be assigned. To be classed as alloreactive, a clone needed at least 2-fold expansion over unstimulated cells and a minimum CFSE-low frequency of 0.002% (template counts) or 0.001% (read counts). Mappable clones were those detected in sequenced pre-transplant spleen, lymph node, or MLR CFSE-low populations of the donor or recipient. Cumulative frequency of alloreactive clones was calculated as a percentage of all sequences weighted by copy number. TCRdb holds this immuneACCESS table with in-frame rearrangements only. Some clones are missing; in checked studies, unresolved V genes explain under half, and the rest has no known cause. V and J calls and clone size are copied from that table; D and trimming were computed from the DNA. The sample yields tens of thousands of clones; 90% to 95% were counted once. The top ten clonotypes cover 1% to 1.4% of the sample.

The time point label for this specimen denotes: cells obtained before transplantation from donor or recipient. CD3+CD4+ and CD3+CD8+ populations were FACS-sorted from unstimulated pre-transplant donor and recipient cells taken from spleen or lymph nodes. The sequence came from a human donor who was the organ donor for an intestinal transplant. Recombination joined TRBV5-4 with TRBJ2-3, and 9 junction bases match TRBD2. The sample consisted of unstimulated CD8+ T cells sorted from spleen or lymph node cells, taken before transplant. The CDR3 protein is CASSWGRGGRATDTQYF. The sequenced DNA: TGTGCCAGCAGCTGGGGGCGGGGCGGGAGGGCCACAGATACGCAGTATTTT.